Listed below are T cell receptor beta chains from one sample, sequenced in a study of CD8+CD57+ T cells in acquired aplastic anemia. TCRdb ran MiXCR on the reads and lists one entry per CDR3 protein. This sample has about 180,000 distinct CDR3 sequences, with more than 60% found just once. The sequenced sample consisted of sorted CD4+, CD8+, or CD8+CD57+ T cells (not recorded which) from PBMCs. Receptors originate from a human donor with aplastic anemia. The CDR3 runs from the conserved cysteine through the conserved F or W. The D gene is left open where the match is weak. The size entry is marked missing in some rows and otherwise reads once, few, many or a size class.

j_gene	d_gene	len	v_gene	abundance	CDR3nt	CDR3aa
TRBJ1-3	-	17	TRBV19	-	TGTGCCAGTAGTATAGGGCAGGCTTTTCGCTCTGGAAACACCATATATTTT	CASSIGQAFRSGNTIYF
TRBJ2-7	TRBD1	16	TRBV2	-	TGTGCCAGCAGCGACCCGGGACAGGGGGCGTTATACGAGCAGTACTTC	CASSDPGQGALYEQYF
TRBJ2-7	TRBD1	15	TRBV7-2	-	TGTGCCAGCAGCTTAGTGCGGACAGGGTGGAACGAGCAGTACTTC	CASSLVRTGWNEQYF
TRBJ2-5	TRBD1	17	TRBV2	-	TGTGCCAGCAGTGAGGGGGGACAGGTGTGGGCCAAAGAGACCCAGTACTTC	CASSEGGQVWAKETQYF
TRBJ2-5	-	15	TRBV7-9	-	TGTGCCAGCAGCCCCACTGCGCTAGGAATGGGGACCCAGTACTTC	CASSPTALGMGTQYF
TRBJ2-7	TRBD2	15	TRBV19	-	TGTGCCAGTAGTGAACTAGCGGGAGGAACCTACGAGCAGTACTTC	CASSELAGGTYEQYF
TRBJ1-5	TRBD1	14	TRBV27	many	TGTGCCAGCAGTTTAACAGGGGGCAATCAGCCCCAGCATTTT	CASSLTGGNQPQHF
TRBJ1-1	-	15	TRBV5-8	-	TGTGCCAGCAGCTTTTGTCAGGGCCCTAACACTGAAGCTTTCTTT	CASSFCQGPNTEAFF
TRBJ2-1	TRBD2	15	TRBV12-3/TRBV12-4	once	TGTGCCAGCAGTCACGGGACTAGCGGGAGCGGTGAGCAGTTCTTC	CASSHGTSGSGEQFF
TRBJ1-1	-	12	TRBV7-2	-	TGTGCCAGCAGCTCGAATCAGGAGAGAGCTTTCTTT	CASSSNQERAFF
TRBJ2-1	-	17	TRBV5-4	-	TGTGCCAGCAGCTTGGGCAACAGGTGGCAGTGGGGCAATGAGCAGTTCTTC	CASSLGNRWQWGNEQFF
TRBJ1-2	-	16	TRBV7-9	few	TGTGCCAGCAGCTCCCCACGGGGGGGGCCGGGCTATGGCTACACCTTC	CASSSPRGGPGYGYTF
TRBJ1-1	-	14	TRBV19	-	TGTGCCAGTAGTATAGGCGGGGGTTGGACTGAAGCTTTCTTT	CASSIGGGWTEAFF
TRBJ1-2	TRBD1	16	TRBV7-2	-	TGTGCCAGCAGCCAGGCCGGGACAGGGGGCTACTATGGCTACACCTTC	CASSQAGTGGYYGYTF
TRBJ2-5	-	14	TRBV9	many	TGTGCCAGCAGCGTAGGTGGCTCCAGAGAGACCCAGTACTTC	CASSVGGSRETQYF
TRBJ1-2	-	12	TRBV20-1	-	TGCAGTGCCACCATATGGCAAGAAGGCTACACCTTC	CSATIWQEGYTF
TRBJ2-7	TRBD1	14	TRBV5-1	-	TGCGCCAGCAGCTTCCGGGACAGGGACCACGAGCAGTACTTC	CASSFRDRDHEQYF
TRBJ2-7	-	13	TRBV7-9	-	TGTGCCAGCAGCCCAGGGAGTCCCTACGAGCAGTACTTC	CASSPGSPYEQYF
TRBJ2-1	TRBD1	15	TRBV10-3	few	TGTGCCATCAGTGAGATCAGGGCGGACCCACAGGGGGAGTTCTTC	CAISEIRADPQGEFF
TRBJ2-2	-	13	TRBV12-5	once	TGTGCCAGCAGTTTAATGGCAACCGGGGAGCTGTTTTTT	CASSLMATGELFF
TRBJ2-3	TRBD1	15	TRBV14	-	TGTGCCAGCAGCCCGGGACAGGGGGCAGCAGATACGCAGTATTTT	CASSPGQGAADTQYF
TRBJ1-1	-	13	TRBV29-1	-	TGCAGCGTTGTAGCCCACGGGAACACTGAAGCTTTCTTT	CSVVAHGNTEAFF
TRBJ2-7	-	15	TRBV5-8	-	TGTGCCAGCAGCTTTCGGCTCGACAGCTCCTACGAGCAGTACTTC	CASSFRLDSSYEQYF
TRBJ2-3	TRBD2	15	TRBV5-1	-	TGCGCCAGCAGGTTGGTTGGGACTACGGCAGATACGCAGTATTTT	CASRLVGTTADTQYF
TRBJ1-1	-	12	TRBV24-1	many	TGTGCCACCGGTGATAAGGGGACTGAAGCTTTCTTT	CATGDKGTEAFF
TRBJ1-6	-	16	TRBV7-6	-	TGTGCCAGCAGCTTAGCGGGCAGGGGAAGGGGATCACCCCTCCACTTT	CASSLAGRGRGSPLHF
TRBJ2-1	TRBD2	14	TRBV20-1	-	TGCAGTGCTAGACCGACTAGCGGTCCCAATGAGCAGTTCTTC	CSARPTSGPNEQFF
TRBJ1-2	TRBD1	13	TRBV2	-	TGTGCCAGCAGTGTTCAGGGGGCTGGGGGCTACACCTTC	CASSVQGAGGYTF
TRBJ2-1	TRBD2	15	TRBV12-3/TRBV12-4	few	TGTGCCAGCAGACGTAGCGGGGGTTCCTACAATGAGCAGTTCTTC	CASRRSGGSYNEQFF
TRBJ2-3	-	12	TRBV24-1	-	TGTGCCACCAACGGGGCAGGAGATACGCAGTATTTT	CATNGAGDTQYF
TRBJ1-3	-	14	TRBV10-3	-	TGTGCCATCAGGTTCACAGGGACTGGAAACACCATATATTTT	CAIRFTGTGNTIYF
TRBJ2-2	-	12	TRBV19	-	TGTGCCAGTAGTATGGGAATCGGGGAGCTGTTTTTT	CASSMGIGELFF
TRBJ1-1	-	12	TRBV29-1	-	TGCAGCGTTGAGGGGTTGGGAACTGAAGCTTTCTTT	CSVEGLGTEAFF
TRBJ1-1	-	13	TRBV7-9	-	TGTGCCAGCAGCTTCCTGGGGTCCACTGAAGCTTTCTTT	CASSFLGSTEAFF
TRBJ2-7	-	15	TRBV7-7	few	TGTGCCAGCAGCTTAGGGCAGGGCAGCGCCTACGAGCAGTACTTC	CASSLGQGSAYEQYF
TRBJ2-5	-	14	TRBV5-8	many	TGTGCCAGCAGCTCCCTCCTAGACCCAAAGACCCAGTACTTC	CASSSLLDPKTQYF
TRBJ2-7	TRBD2	13	TRBV7-2	-	TGTGCCAGCAGCCAACTAGCGGGGGGCGAGCAGTACTTC	CASSQLAGGEQYF
TRBJ2-7	-	9	TRBV5-1	-	TGCGCCAGCAACCCGGGGCCATACTTC	CASNPGPYF
TRBJ2-3	-	15	TRBV20-1	-	TGCAGTGCTAGTCTGGGGGGGGGCTACACAGATACGCAGTATTTT	CSASLGGGYTDTQYF
TRBJ2-1	TRBD1	14	TRBV6-4	-	TGTGCCAGCAGCCCAAGGACAGGGGGCGGTGAGCAGTTCTTC	CASSPRTGGGEQFF
TRBJ2-7	-	13	TRBV5-1	many	TGCGCCAGCAGCCAGAGCGACAGCTACGAGCAGTACTTC	CASSQSDSYEQYF
TRBJ2-3	TRBD2	16	TRBV7-9	many	TGTGCCAGCAGCTTAGGTCTAGCGGGGGGCACAGATACGCAGTATTTT	CASSLGLAGGTDTQYF
TRBJ1-2	TRBD1	14	TRBV7-3	-	TGTGCCAGCAGTCCCCGGACAGGGTATGGTGGCTACACCTTC	CASSPRTGYGGYTF
TRBJ2-1	TRBD1	14	TRBV5-1	-	TGCGCCAGCAGCCGGGGACAGCCCCTCGGTGAGCAGTTCTTC	CASSRGQPLGEQFF
TRBJ1-6	TRBD1	18	TRBV15	-	TGTGCCACCAGCAGAGGGACCAGGGGGCGCGAGGTGGGATCACCCCTCCACTTT	CATSRGTRGREVGSPLHF